Below, 23 T cell receptor beta chains from the same sample are listed, as sequenced in a study of cytomegalovirus exposure and HLA in healthy donors. The PCR used 60 Vbeta and 13 Jbeta primers. Sequencing was performed with immunoSEQ multiplex PCR; in TCRdb, only in-frame clones are kept and a portion is missing. In all, the sample yields roughly 64,000 clones. Sequencing was done on a sample of PBMCs. The receptors shown here come from a woman between 18 and 29 years old in good health and CMV-seronegative.

The chain joins TRBV5-4 to TRBJ1-5, with a tentative D call TRBD1 (5 bases). Germline-derived CDR1 and CDR2 are SGHNT and YYREEE (reference sequence). Trimming pared 3 bases from V and 2 bases from J, leaving 27 bases between. This CDR3 is built from 20 residues. The CDR3, as DNA: TGTGCCAGCAGCTCGTGCCCGGCGAAAGGGACTCGGGGGGGCAATCAGCCCCAGCATTTT. It translates to CASSSCPAKGTRGGNQPQHF. The entire variable domain, with the rest obtained from reference TRBV5-4 and TRBJ1-5, is as follows: ETGVTQSPTHLIKTRGQQVTLRCSSQSGHNTVSWYQQALGQGPQFIFQYYREEENGRGNFPPRFSGLQFPNYSSELNVNALELDDSALYLCASSSCPAKGTRGGNQPQHFGDGTRLSIL.

V usage is TRBV4-1 and J usage is TRBJ2-7; TRBD2 agrees at 9 bases. CDR1 and CDR2 from the germline V gene are MGHRA and YSYEKL. The CDR3 loop spans 15 amino acids. J gave up 3 bases and V 4 bases, and 7 bases lay outside the gene matches. The CDR3 region is CASSPVAGVGYEQYF. The DNA of the CDR3 is TGCGCCAGCAGCCCCGTAGCGGGAGTAGGCTACGAGCAGTACTTC.

The chain combines TRBV6-1 with TRBJ2-7; a possible D gene is TRBD2 (6 bases). Deletions cut 6 bases from V and 4 bases from J, with 16 bases between. From germline, CDR1 is MNHNS and CDR2 SASEGT. The length of the CDR3 is 14 residues. The CDR3 spells CASSGTAPTYEQYF. The CDR3 DNA reads TGTGCCAGCAGCGGGACTGCCCCGACTTACGAGCAGTACTTC.

The chain recombines TRBV10-2 with TRBJ1-1; 8 positions agree with TRBD1. After removal of 3 bases from V and 3 bases from J, the junction contained 9 bases not matched to a gene. Germline loops: CDR1 WSHSY, CDR2 SAAADI. This CDR3 is 16 amino acids long. CDR3 DNA sequence: TGCGCCAGCAGTGACGCCCAGACAGGGGACGACACTGAAGCTTTCTTT. Amino acid sequence: CASSDAQTGDDTEAFF.

The rearrangement uses TRBV9 and TRBJ1-1, with a weak D call TRBD1 (6 bases). V was shortened by 3 bases and J by 1 base, with 13 bases between the two germline ends. The CDR3 is made up of 15 amino acids. Per the germline V gene, CDR1 is SGDLS and CDR2 is YYNGEE. CDR3 sequence (DNA): TGTGCCAGCAGCGGGGGAGGGGGAAGGAACACTGAAGCTTTCTTT. Its translation: CASSGGGGRNTEAFF.

J is TRBJ1-2 and V is TRBV27, with a possible D match to TRBD1 (5 bases). The CDR3 consists of 15 residues. Germline V gene sequence: CDR1 MNHEY, CDR2 SMNVEV (reference sequence). V lost 2 bases and J 8 bases, leaving 18 bases between the germline ends. The CDR3 sequence: CASSLRAVAGRGYTF. The CDR3 coding sequence is TGTGCCAGCAGTTTACGAGCAGTGGCAGGGAGGGGCTACACCTTC.

V and J are TRBV4-1 and TRBJ2-1; a possible D gene is TRBD1 (6 bases). The CDR3 runs 15 residues. The V gene's germline CDR1 is MGHRA and CDR2 YSYEKL. Trimming shortened V by 3 bases and J by 4 bases, and 13 bases separated the two germline ends. Here the CDR3 DNA reads TGCGCCAGCAGCCACCTAGGGGGTGCATACAATGAGCAGTTCTTC. Translating it yields CASSHLGGAYNEQFF.

This chain links TRBV5-6 with TRBJ1-5; 10 bases map to TRBD1. CDR1 and CDR2 (germline): SGHDT, YYEEEE. The CDR3 totals 14 residues. The V and J ends lost 2 bases and 7 bases, in that order; junction bases with no gene match: 3. CDR3 residues: CASSLRDRGQPQHF. The CDR3 bases are TGTGCCAGCAGCTTACGGGACAGGGGACAGCCCCAGCATTTT.

V and J are TRBV7-3 and TRBJ1-3; D ambiguous. Trimming removed 1 base at V and 2 bases at J, with 9 bases between. CDR1 and CDR2 from the germline V gene are SGHTA and FQGTGA. The CDR3 extends over 15 amino acids. The DNA of the CDR3 is TGTGCCAGCAGCTTAAGCGGATACCCTGGAAACACCATATATTTT. This encodes CASSLSGYPGNTIYF.

This chain joins TRBV9 and TRBJ1-6; unclear D gene. Germline CDR1 and CDR2: SGDLS and YYNGEE. V lost 5 bases and J 4 bases, leaving 19 bases between the germline ends. The length of the CDR3 is 17 residues. The CDR3 spells CASSEGGRRTYNSPLHF. The DNA of the CDR3 is TGTGCCAGCAGTGAGGGCGGACGACGGACTTATAATTCACCCCTCCACTTT. The variable domain in full, with the rest retrieved from reference TRBV9 and TRBJ1-6, is DSGVTQTPKHLITATGQRVTLRCSPRSGDLSVYWYQQSLDQGLQFLIQYYNGEERAKGNILERFSAQQFPDLHSELNLSSLELGDSALYFCASSEGGRRTYNSPLHFGNGTRLTVT.

The chain combines TRBV4-2 with TRBJ2-7, with 8 bases lining up with TRBD2. V gave up 0 bases and J gave up 1 base; unmatched junction bases: 5. The germline V gene encodes CDR1 LGHNA and CDR2 YNFKEQ. CDR3 length: 16 amino acids. This chain's CDR3 is CASSQDDRGGSYEQYF. The CDR3 region has the DNA TGTGCCAGCAGCCAAGATGATCGGGGGGGGTCCTACGAGCAGTACTTC.

CDR3 in amino acids: CASGRTGGNTGELFF. The DNA of the CDR3 is TGTGCCAGCGGACGGACAGGGGGGAACACCGGGGAGCTGTTTTTT. J is TRBJ2-2 and V is TRBV14, with TRBD1 matching over 10 bases. Germline V gives CDR1 SGHDN, CDR2 FVKESK. Germline trimming cut 8 bases from V and 1 base from J; bases unmatched to any gene: 4. The CDR3 contains 15 residues.

The gene calls are TRBV7-2 and TRBJ1-2, with D possibly matching TRBD1 (5 bases). The CDR3 spans 15 residues. In germline, CDR1 is SGHTA, CDR2 FQGNSA. V lost 8 bases to trimming and J lost 3 bases, with 19 bases between them. In DNA, the CDR3 is TGTGCCAGCGCCCACTCGGGAGGGGACTACTATGGCTACACCTTC. Its translation is CASAHSGGDYYGYTF.

The chain recombines TRBV7-9 with TRBJ2-1; D uncertain. V dropped 0 bases and J dropped 9 bases, with 6 bases sitting between them. The CDR3 contains 12 residues. Germline-derived CDR1 and CDR2 are SEHNR and FQNEAQ (reference sequence). CDR3: CASSLAGPEQFF. CDR3 nucleotides: TGTGCCAGCAGCTTAGCGGGCCCTGAGCAGTTCTTC.

The rearrangement links TRBV18 to TRBJ1-1, with D tentatively TRBD1 (5 bases). V was pared by 4 bases and J by 2 bases, with 11 bases between. The CDR3 contains 14 residues. Per the germline V gene, CDR1 is KGHSH and CDR2 is LQKENI. The CDR3 coding sequence is TGTGCCAGCTCACTCGGAGGGGTAAACACTGAAGCTTTCTTT. Its protein is CASSLGGVNTEAFF.

This sequence joins TRBV18 and TRBJ1-1; 8 bases are shared with TRBD1. Looked up from germline, CDR1 is KGHSH and CDR2 is LQKENI. The V gene end was trimmed by 3 bases and the J gene end by 6 bases; junction bases not matched to a gene: 9. The CDR3 spans 15 residues. As DNA, the CDR3 is TGTGCCAGCTCACCCCGGGACAGGAGAATCCCTGAAGCTTTCTTT. Translating it yields CASSPRDRRIPEAFF.

The rearrangement links TRBV9 to TRBJ1-2; no reliable D call. V was shortened by 0 bases and J by 4 bases, with 13 bases between the two germline ends. This CDR3 is 15 amino acids long. The germline gives CDR1 SGDLS, CDR2 YYNGEE. The CDR3: CASSVGDSLIYGYTF. CDR3 nucleotide sequence: TGTGCCAGCAGCGTAGGAGACTCGCTAATCTATGGCTACACCTTC.

This chain joins TRBV30 and TRBJ2-7; a possible D gene is TRBD2 (5 bases). Germline V CDR1 and CDR2: GTSNPN, SVGIG (reference sequence). V gave up 2 bases and J gave up 2 bases, with 13 bases separating them. The CDR3 length is 14 residues. CDR3 loop: CAWSSGGSAYEQYF. In DNA form, the CDR3 reads TGTGCCTGGAGTTCGGGCGGTAGCGCCTACGAGCAGTACTTC.

The V call is TRBV4-1, the J call TRBJ2-3, with a tentative D call TRBD1 (6 bases). The CDR3 is 14 amino acids. Trimming shortened V by 4 bases and J by 6 bases, and 14 bases separated the two germline ends. Germline CDR1 MGHRA, CDR2 YSYEKL. The CDR3 here is CASSLGGSMDTQYF. As DNA, the CDR3 is TGCGCCAGCAGCCTAGGGGGATCTATGGATACGCAGTATTTT.

The chain links TRBV7-3 to TRBJ2-7; 12 bases are a match to TRBD1. This CDR3 contains 15 residues. Germline CDR1 is SGHTA and CDR2 is FQGTGA. V shed 5 bases and J 6 bases; nucleotides not matched to a gene: 8. The CDR3, as DNA: TGTGCCAGCAGCCGCTGGGGGACAGGGGGCTCCGAGCAGTACTTC. Its translation: CASSRWGTGGSEQYF.

The rearrangement joins TRBV7-3 to TRBJ1-1; a weak D match, TRBD1 (5 bases). Germline V CDR1 and CDR2: SGHTA, FQGTGA. V shed 5 bases and J shed 2 bases, with 6 bases lying between them. The CDR3 is 12 residues long. The CDR3 DNA sequence: TGTGCCAGCAGCAGGGGCAACACTGAAGCTTTCTTT. Amino acids: CASSRGNTEAFF.

V and J are TRBV5-4 and TRBJ1-1; TRBD1 matches at 9 bases. Unmatched junction bases numbered 16, after V lost 4 bases and J lost 9 bases. The CDR3 runs to 16 residues. Germline loops: CDR1 SGHNT, CDR2 YYREEE (reference sequence). The CDR3 protein is CASSLGLGTGPSQAFF. CDR3 coding DNA: TGTGCCAGCAGCCTGGGCCTCGGGACAGGGCCTAGTCAAGCTTTCTTT.

The V call is TRBV5-6, the J call TRBJ2-2; maybe TRBD2 (6 bases). This CDR3 has 16 residues. The germline V and J ends were trimmed by 4 bases and 8 bases, with 21 bases remaining between them. In germline, CDR1 is SGHDT, CDR2 YYEEEE. CDR3 nucleotides: TGTGCCAGCAGCCCGTACGACAGTGTAGGAGGGGGGGAGCTGTTTTTT. Translation gives CASSPYDSVGGGELFF.